This T cell receptor (beta chain) appears in the sequencing data of a study of blood T cell repertoires in COVID-19. The overall study: Recovery among Cohort 3 donors was established by two negative PCRs, clearance, or symptom resolution.

The assay was immunoSEQ multiplex PCR, and TCRdb's table has in-frame clones only and misses some. The sample includes hundreds of thousands of clones, 80% to 90% seen only once; the top ten take 3.1%. This CDR3 contains 17 residues. CDR1 and CDR2 (germline): KGHSH, LQKENI. With 3 bases removed from V and 6 bases from J, the gap between germline ends came to 20 bases. This clonotype originated in a woman aged 50 to 60 in a cohort exposed to, infected with or recovered from COVID-19 (not recorded which). The sample consisted of PBMCs or T cells enriched from blood (not recorded which). The chain uses TRBV18 and TRBJ2-2, with D possibly TRBD1 on 6 matching bases. CDR3 loop: CASSPQQGNRAAGELFF. In DNA, the CDR3 is TGTGCCAGCTCACCTCAACAGGGCAACCGGGCGGCCGGGGAGCTGTTTTTT.